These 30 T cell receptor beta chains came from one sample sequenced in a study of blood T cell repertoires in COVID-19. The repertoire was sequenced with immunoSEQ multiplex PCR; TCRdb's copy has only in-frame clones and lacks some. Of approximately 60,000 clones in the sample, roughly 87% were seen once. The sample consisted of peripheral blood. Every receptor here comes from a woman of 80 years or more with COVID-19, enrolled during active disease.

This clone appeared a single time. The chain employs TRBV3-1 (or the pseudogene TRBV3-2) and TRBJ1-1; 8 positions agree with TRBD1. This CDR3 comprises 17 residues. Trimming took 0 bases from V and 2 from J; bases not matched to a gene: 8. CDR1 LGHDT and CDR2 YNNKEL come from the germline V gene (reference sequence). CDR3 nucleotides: TGTGCCAGCAGCCAAGATCTTCGGACAGGGACCAACACTGAAGCTTTCTTT. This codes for CASSQDLRTGTNTEAFF.

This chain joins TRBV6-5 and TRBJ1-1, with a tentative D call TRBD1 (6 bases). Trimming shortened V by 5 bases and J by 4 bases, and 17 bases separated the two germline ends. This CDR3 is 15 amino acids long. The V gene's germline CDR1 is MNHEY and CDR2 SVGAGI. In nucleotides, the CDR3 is TGTGCCAGCAGTCCGAAGGGACCCAGGGGCACTGAAGCTTTCTTT. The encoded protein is CASSPKGPRGTEAFF.

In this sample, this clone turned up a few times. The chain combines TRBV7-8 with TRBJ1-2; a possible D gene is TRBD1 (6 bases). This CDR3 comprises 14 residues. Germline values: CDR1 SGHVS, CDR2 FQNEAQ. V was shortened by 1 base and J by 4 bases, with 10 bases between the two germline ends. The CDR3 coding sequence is TGTGCCAGCAGCTTAGGCAGGACAGTCTATGGCTACACCTTC. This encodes CASSLGRTVYGYTF.

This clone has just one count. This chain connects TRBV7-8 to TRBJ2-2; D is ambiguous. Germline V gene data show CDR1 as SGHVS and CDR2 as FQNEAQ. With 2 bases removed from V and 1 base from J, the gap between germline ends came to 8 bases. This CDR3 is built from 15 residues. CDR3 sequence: CASSLTQRNTGELFF. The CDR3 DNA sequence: TGTGCCAGCAGCTTAACACAGAGGAACACCGGGGAGCTGTTTTTT.

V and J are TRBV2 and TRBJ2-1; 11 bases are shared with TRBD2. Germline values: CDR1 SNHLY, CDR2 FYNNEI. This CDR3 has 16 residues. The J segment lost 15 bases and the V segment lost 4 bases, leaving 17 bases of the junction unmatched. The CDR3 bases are TGTGCCAGCAGTGCCCTTACTAGCGGGGGTTACTCCTTCTGGTTCTTC. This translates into CASSALTSGGYSFWFF.

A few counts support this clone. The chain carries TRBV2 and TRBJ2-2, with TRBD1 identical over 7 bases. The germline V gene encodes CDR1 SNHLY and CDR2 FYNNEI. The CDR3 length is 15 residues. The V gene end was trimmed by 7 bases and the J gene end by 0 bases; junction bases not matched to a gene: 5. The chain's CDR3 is CASTPGQSNTGELFF. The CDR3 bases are TGTGCCAGCACCCCGGGACAGTCGAACACCGGGGAGCTGTTTTTT.

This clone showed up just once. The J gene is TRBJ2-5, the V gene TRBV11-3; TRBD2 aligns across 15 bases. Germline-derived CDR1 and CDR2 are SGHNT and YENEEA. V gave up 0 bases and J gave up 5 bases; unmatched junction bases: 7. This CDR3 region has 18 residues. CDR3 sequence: CASSLDRTSGGARETQYF. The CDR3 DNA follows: TGTGCCAGCAGCTTAGACCGGACTAGCGGGGGGGCGAGGGAGACCCAGTACTTC.

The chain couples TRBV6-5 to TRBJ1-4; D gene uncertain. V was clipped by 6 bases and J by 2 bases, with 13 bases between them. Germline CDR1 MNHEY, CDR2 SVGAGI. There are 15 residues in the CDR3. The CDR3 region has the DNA TGTGCCAGCAGGCCCCGGGGAGCGACTAATGAAAAACTGTTTTTT. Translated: CASRPRGATNEKLFF.

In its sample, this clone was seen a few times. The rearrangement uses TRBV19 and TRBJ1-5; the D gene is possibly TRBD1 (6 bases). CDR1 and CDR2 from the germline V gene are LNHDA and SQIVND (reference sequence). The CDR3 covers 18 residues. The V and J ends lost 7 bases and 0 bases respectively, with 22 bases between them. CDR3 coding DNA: TGTGCCAGTACCCCACGCGGGGGCGCGGGGTATAGCAATCAGCCCCAGCATTTT. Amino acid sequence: CASTPRGGAGYSNQPQHF.

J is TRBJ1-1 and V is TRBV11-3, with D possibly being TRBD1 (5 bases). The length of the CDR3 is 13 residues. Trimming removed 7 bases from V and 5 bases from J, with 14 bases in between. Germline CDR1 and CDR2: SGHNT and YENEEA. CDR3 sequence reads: CASKGANRTEAFF. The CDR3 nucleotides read TGTGCCAGCAAAGGGGCCAACCGGACTGAAGCTTTCTTT.

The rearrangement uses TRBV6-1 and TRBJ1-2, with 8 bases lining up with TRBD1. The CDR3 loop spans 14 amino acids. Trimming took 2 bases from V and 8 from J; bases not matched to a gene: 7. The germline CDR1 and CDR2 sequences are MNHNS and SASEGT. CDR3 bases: TGTGCCAGCAGTGAACGACAGGGGCCAACGGGCTACACCTTC. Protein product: CASSERQGPTGYTF.

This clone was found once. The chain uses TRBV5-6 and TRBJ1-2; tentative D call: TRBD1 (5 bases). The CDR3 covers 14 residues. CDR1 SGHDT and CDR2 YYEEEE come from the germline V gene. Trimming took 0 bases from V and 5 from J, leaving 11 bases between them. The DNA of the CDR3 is TGTGCCAGCAGCTTGGTCCGGGGGGAGTATGGCTACACCTTC. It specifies CASSLVRGEYGYTF. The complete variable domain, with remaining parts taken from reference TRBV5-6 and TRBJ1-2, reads DAGVTQSPTHLIKTRGQQVTLRCSPKSGHDTVSWYQQALGQGPQFIFQYYEEEERQRGNFPDRFSGHQFPNYSSELNVNALLLGDSALYLCASSLVRGEYGYTFGSGTRLTVV.

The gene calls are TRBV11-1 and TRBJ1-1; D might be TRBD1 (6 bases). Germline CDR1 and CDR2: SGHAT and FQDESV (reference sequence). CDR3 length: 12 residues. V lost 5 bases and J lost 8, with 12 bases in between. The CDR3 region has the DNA TGTGCCAGCAGCCACGTTCAGGGGGAAGCTTTCTTT. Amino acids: CASSHVQGEAFF.

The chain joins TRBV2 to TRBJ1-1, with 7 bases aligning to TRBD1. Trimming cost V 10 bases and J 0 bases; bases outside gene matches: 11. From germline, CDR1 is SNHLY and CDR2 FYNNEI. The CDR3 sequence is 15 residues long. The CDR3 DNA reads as TGTGCCACCACCCCACAGGGGACGTTGAACACTGAAGCTTTCTTT. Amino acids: CATTPQGTLNTEAFF. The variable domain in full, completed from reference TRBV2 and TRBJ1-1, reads EPEVTQTPSHQVTQMGQEVILRCVPISNHLYFYWYRQILGQKVEFLVSFYNNEISEKSEIFDDQFSVERPDGSNFTLKIRSTKLEDSAMYFCATTPQGTLNTEAFFGQGTRLTVV.

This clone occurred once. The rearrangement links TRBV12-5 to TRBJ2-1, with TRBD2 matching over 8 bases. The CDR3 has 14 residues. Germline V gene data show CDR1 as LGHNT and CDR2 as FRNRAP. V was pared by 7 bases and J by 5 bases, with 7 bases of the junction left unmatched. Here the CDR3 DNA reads TGTGCTAGTGTTCTAAGCGGGGGTCACAATGAGCAGTTCTTC. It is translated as CASVLSGGHNEQFF. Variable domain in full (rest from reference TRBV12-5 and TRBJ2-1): DARVTQTPRHKVTEMGQEVTMRCQPILGHNTVFWYRQTMMQGLELLAYFRNRAPLDDSGMPKDRFSAEMPDATLATLKIQPSEPRDSAVYFCASVLSGGHNEQFFGPGTRLTVL.

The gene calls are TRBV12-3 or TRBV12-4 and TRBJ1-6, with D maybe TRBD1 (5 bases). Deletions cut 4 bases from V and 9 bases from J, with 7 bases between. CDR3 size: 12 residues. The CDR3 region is CASSSGPSPLHF. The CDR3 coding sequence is TGTGCCAGCAGTTCAGGGCCTTCACCCCTCCACTTT.

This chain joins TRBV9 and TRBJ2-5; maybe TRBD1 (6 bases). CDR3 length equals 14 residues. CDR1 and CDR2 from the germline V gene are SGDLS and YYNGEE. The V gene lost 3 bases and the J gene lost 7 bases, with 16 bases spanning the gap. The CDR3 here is CASSENRDQMTQYF. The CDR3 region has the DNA TGTGCCAGCAGCGAGAACAGGGACCAGATGACCCAGTACTTC. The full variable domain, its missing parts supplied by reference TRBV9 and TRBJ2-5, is DSGVTQTPKHLITATGQRVTLRCSPRSGDLSVYWYQQSLDQGLQFLIQYYNGEERAKGNILERFSAQQFPDLHSELNLSSLELGDSALYFCASSENRDQMTQYFGPGTRLLVL.

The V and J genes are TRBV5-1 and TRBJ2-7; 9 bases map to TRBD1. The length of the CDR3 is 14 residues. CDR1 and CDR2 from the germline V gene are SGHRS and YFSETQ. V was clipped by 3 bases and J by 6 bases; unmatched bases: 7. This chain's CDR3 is CASSWGWTGVEQYF. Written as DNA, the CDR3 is TGCGCCAGCAGCTGGGGGTGGACAGGGGTCGAGCAGTACTTC.

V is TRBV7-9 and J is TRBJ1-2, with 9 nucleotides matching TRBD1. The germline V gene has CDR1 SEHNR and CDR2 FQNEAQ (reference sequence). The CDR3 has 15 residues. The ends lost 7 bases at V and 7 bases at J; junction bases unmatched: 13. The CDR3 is CASTLGGGQGSGYTF. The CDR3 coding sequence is TGTGCCAGCACCCTAGGGGGGGGACAGGGCTCTGGCTACACCTTC. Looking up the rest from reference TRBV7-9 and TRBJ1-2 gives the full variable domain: DTGVSQNPRHKITKRGQNVTFRCDPISEHNRLYWYRQTLGQGPEFLTYFQNEAQLEKSRLLSDRFSAERPKGSFSTLEIQRTEQGDSAMYLCASTLGGGQGSGYTFGSGTRLTVV.

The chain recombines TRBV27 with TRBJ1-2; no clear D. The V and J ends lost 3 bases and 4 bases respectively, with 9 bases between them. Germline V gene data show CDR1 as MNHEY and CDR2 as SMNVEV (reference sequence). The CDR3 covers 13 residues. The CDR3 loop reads CASSFGSTYGYTF. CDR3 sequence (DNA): TGTGCCAGCAGTTTCGGGAGTACCTATGGCTACACCTTC.

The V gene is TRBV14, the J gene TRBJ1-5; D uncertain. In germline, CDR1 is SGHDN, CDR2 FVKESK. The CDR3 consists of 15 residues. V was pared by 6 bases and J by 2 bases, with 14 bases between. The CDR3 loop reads CASSSHPGGNQPQHF. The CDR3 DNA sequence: TGTGCCAGCAGTTCTCACCCCGGTGGCAATCAGCCCCAGCATTTT.

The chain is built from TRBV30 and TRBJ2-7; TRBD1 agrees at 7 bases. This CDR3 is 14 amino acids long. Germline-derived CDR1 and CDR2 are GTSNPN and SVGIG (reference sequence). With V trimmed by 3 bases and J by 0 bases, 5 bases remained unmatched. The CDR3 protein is CAWRGTVNSYEQYF. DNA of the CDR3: TGTGCCTGGAGGGGGACAGTAAACTCCTACGAGCAGTACTTC. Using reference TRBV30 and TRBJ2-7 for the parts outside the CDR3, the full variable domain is SQTIHQWPATLVQPVGSPLSLECTVEGTSNPNLYWYRQAAGRGLQLLFYSVGIGQISSEVPQNLSASRPQDRQFILSSKKLLLSDSGFYLCAWRGTVNSYEQYFGPGTRLTVT.

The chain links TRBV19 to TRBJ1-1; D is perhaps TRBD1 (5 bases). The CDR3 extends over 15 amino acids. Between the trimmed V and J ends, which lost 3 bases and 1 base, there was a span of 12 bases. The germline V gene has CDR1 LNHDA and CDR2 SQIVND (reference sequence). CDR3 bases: TGTGCCAGTAGTATTTCGCAGGGCCGGAACACTGAAGCTTTCTTT. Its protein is CASSISQGRNTEAFF.

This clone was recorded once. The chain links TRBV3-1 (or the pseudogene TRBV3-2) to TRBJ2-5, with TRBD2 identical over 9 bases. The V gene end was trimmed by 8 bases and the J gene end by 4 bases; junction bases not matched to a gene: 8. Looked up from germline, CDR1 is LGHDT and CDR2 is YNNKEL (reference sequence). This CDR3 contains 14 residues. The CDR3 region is CASRGRGGRETQYF. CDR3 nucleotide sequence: TGTGCCAGCCGGGGGCGGGGGGGCCGAGAGACCCAGTACTTC.

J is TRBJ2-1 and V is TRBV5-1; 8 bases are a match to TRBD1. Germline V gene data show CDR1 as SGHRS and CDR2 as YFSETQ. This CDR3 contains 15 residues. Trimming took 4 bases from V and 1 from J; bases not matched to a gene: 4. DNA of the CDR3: TGCGCCAGCAGCGGACAGGGTGCTTCCTACAATGAGCAGTTCTTC. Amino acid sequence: CASSGQGASYNEQFF.

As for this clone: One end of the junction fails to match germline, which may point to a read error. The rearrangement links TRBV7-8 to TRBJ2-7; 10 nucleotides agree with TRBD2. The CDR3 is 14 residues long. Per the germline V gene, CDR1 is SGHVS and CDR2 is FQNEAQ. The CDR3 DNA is TGTGCCAGCAGCGCCCTAGCGGGGGTCTACGGGCAGTACTTC. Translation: CASSALAGVYGQYF.

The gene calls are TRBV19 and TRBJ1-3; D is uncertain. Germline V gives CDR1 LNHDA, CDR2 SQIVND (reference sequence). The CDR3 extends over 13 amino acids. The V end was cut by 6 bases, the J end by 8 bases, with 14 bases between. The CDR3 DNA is TGTGCCAGTAGCTTCGGACTCGGGGACACCATATATTTT. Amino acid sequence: CASSFGLGDTIYF.

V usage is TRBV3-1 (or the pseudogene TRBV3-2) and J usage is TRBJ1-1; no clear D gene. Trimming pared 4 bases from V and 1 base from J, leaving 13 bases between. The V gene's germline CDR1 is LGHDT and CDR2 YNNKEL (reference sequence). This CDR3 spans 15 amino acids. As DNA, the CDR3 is TGTGCCAGCAGCCGGTGGGAGGGAGGGAACACTGAAGCTTTCTTT. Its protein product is CASSRWEGGNTEAFF.

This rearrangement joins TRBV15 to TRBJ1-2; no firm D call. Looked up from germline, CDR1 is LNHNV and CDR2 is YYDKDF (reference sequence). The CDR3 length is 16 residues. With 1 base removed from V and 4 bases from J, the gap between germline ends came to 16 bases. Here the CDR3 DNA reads TGTGCCACCAGCAGAGGTTCCAGGCAACTGGGCTATGGCTACACCTTC. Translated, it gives CATSRGSRQLGYGYTF.

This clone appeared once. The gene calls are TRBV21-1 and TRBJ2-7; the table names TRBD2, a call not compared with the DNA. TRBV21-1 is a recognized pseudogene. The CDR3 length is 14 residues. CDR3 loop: CASSKGYTTYEQYF. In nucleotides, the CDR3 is TGTGCCAGCAGCAAAGGCTATACCACCTACGAGCAGTACTTC.